This T cell receptor (beta chain) was sequenced for a study of response to subunit inactivated influenza vaccine. In its sample, this clonotype was seen many times. With 3 bases removed from V and 6 bases from J, the gap between germline ends came to 19 bases. The CDR3 totals 16 residues. The germline V gene has CDR1 ENHRY and CDR2 SYGVKD. TCRdb reprocessed the RT-PCR reads with MiXCR, giving one entry per CDR3 protein. The data hold about 540,000 distinct CDR3 sequences, with roughly 25% observed a single time. The same data also went into a second study, on T cells expressing NK-cell markers. Per that study: Scientists made TCR beta cDNA using 5'RACE template switching with UMIs.

This clonotype was obtained from a man aged 50 to 59 who received an inactivated influenza vaccine. Specimen: CD4+ T cells sorted from PBMCs, collected about 11 days after vaccination. The chain carries TRBV10-3 and TRBJ2-3; D unclear. CDR3 sequence: CAISEFTVTKSDTQYF. As DNA, the CDR3 is TGTGCCATCAGTGAATTTACGGTCACGAAATCTGATACGCAGTATTTT.